Below, one T cell receptor beta chain is given with its context. This sample is part of a study of blood T cell repertoires in COVID-19. Study overall: Acute and convalescent COVID-19 samples came from the United States, Italy and Spain. T cells, B-cell-depleted T cells, or PBMCs supplied cDNA or gDNA.

Original processing methods: Estimated nucleated cell counts came from reference gene primer amplification. Data came from immunoSEQ multiplex PCR; TCRdb stores just in-frame clones and leaves some out. V and J calls and clone size are copied from that table; D and trimming were computed from the DNA. The table has about 180,000 clones, approximately 78% seen once. Followed over time, Seattle patients had been enrolled while infection was active. Germline V gene data show CDR1 as MNHEY and CDR2 as SVGEGT. V lost 2 bases to trimming and J lost 1 base; unmatched junction nucleotides: 7. The CDR3 is 19 residues long.

Sequenced input: peripheral blood. This chain joins TRBV6-2 or TRBV6-3 and TRBJ2-3; the match to TRBD2 covers 15 bases. This TCR was recovered from a woman older than 75 with COVID-19, enrolled during active disease. In DNA, the CDR3 is TGTGCCAGCAGTTACCCCGGACTAGCGGGAGGGCCGGGCACAGATACGCAGTATTTT. Encoded protein: CASSYPGLAGGPGTDTQYF.